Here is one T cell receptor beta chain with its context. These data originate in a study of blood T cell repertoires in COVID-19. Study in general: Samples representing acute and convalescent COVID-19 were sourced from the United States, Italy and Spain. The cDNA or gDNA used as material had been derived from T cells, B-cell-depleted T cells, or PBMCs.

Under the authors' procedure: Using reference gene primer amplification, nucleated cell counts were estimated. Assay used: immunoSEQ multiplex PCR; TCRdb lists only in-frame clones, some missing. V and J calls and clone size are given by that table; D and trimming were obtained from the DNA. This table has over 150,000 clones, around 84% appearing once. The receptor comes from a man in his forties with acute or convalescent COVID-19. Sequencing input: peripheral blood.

The CDR3 nucleotides read TGTGCCAGTCGGCCGACAGGGAGTTGGATTCGCAATCAGCCCCAGCATTTT. Residues: CASRPTGSWIRNQPQHF. The rearrangement joins TRBV19 to TRBJ1-5; 7 bases align to TRBD1. The CDR3 sequence is 17 residues long. Germline CDR1 is LNHDA and CDR2 is SQIVND (reference sequence). V shed 8 bases, J shed 2 bases, and the junction held 15 bases outside the gene matches.